A selection of T cell receptor beta chains follows, all from one sample in a study of regulatory T cells in long-lasting Graves disease. TCRdb reprocessed the multiplex PCR reads with MiXCR, giving one entry per CDR3 protein. The repertoire has roughly 440,000 distinct CDR3 sequences, around 15% of them found once; the top ten carry 20% to 25%. This sample was also put to use in a study of T cells in Graves' hyperthyroidism and ophthalmopathy.

The material sequenced was peripheral blood mononuclear cells (PBMCs), taken at new diagnosis, from a patient treated with antithyroid drugs. The receptors here all came from a woman aged 18-29 years with Graves disease. Both conserved end residues are part of each CDR3. A D gene is named only where the DNA matches it firmly. Not every row has a clone size; where given, it reads once, few, many or a size class.

TRBJ2-7 | - | TRBV7-9 | few | TGTGCCAGCAGCCCTCAACAGGGTAGAGCCTACGAGCAGTACTTC | CASSPQQGRAYEQYF
TRBJ2-2 | - | TRBV15 | - | TGTGCCACCAGCACAGCGGCAAACACCGGGGAGCTGTTTTTT | CATSTAANTGELFF
TRBJ2-5 | - | TRBV2 | many | TGTGCCAGCAGTGAAGCTTGGGCAGAGACCCAGTACTTC | CASSEAWAETQYF
TRBJ2-2 | - | TRBV7-2 | - | TGTGCCAGCAGCTTATATACGAACACCGGGGAGCTGTTTTTT | CASSLYTNTGELFF
TRBJ2-1 | TRBD2 | TRBV6-2/TRBV6-3 | many | TGTGCCAGCAGTTACCCGACTAGCGGGAGCTCCTACAATGAGCAGTTCTTC | CASSYPTSGSSYNEQFF
TRBJ1-2 | TRBD1 | TRBV6-9 | few | TGTGCCAGCAGTTCCCTGGCAGGGGGCTATGGCTACACCTTC | CASSSLAGGYGYTF
TRBJ2-1 | - | TRBV5-1 | many | TGTGCCAGCAGCTTAGAGGGCAATGAGCAGTTCTTC | CASSLEGNEQFF
TRBJ2-5 | TRBD1 | TRBV7-2 | many | TGTGCCAGCAGCCTAACCGGGACAGAACAAGAGACCCAGTACTTC | CASSLTGTEQETQYF
TRBJ2-5 | - | TRBV5-4 | - | TGTGCCAGCAGCGCCGGGCTTGGAGAGACCCAGTACTTC | CASSAGLGETQYF
TRBJ2-3 | TRBD2 | TRBV12-3/TRBV12-4 | few | TGTGCCAGCATGGGAGCGATGGGTCCTAGCGGGACTGCAGATACGCAGTATTTT | CASMGAMGPSGTADTQYF
TRBJ2-5 | TRBD1 | TRBV30 | - | TGTGCCTGGAACCCGGGACAGTCGTACCTAGAGACCCAGTACTTC | CAWNPGQSYLETQYF
TRBJ2-7 | - | TRBV9 | - | TGTGCCAGCAGCGTAGCCCCCGGGAACGAGCAGTACTTC | CASSVAPGNEQYF
TRBJ1-5 | - | TRBV9 | few | TGTGCCAGCAGCGTAGGATTTGACAGTCCCGAGCATTTT | CASSVGFDSPEHF
TRBJ2-7 | TRBD1 | TRBV28 | few | TGTGTCAGCAGTTTATGGGGACAGGGGCTCTCCTACGAGCAGTACTTC | CVSSLWGQGLSYEQYF
TRBJ2-7 | - | TRBV28 | many | TGTGCCAGCACGGAGCGAACCTACGAGCAGTACTTC | CASTERTYEQYF
TRBJ2-3 | - | TRBV6-2/TRBV6-3 | - | TGTGCCAGCAGTCTGAGGAGGAGCGGCACAGATACGCAGTATTTT | CASSLRRSGTDTQYF
TRBJ1-2 | TRBD1 | TRBV5-1 | - | TGCGCCAGCAGCTCCGGGACAGGGGATTATGGCTACACCTTC | CASSSGTGDYGYTF
TRBJ2-7 | - | TRBV20-1 | few | TGCAGTGCGGATAGCGACAGAACGATTACCTACGAGCAGTACTTC | CSADSDRTITYEQYF
TRBJ2-2 | TRBD1 | TRBV12-3/TRBV12-4 | many | TGTGCCAGCAGTCTACAAGGGGGCCTGAGCACCGGGGAGCTGTTTTTT | CASSLQGGLSTGELFF
TRBJ2-5 | - | TRBV7-9 | many | TGTGCCAGCAAAGACTCCCAAGAGACCCAGTACTTC | CASKDSQETQYF
TRBJ2-1 | TRBD2 | TRBV9 | - | TGTGCCAGCAGCGTAGTACTAGCGGGAGGGACAGATGAGCAGTTCTTC | CASSVVLAGGTDEQFF
TRBJ1-5 | - | TRBV18 | many | TGTGCCAGCTCACCGCCGGGACGGCAAAATCAGCCCCAGCATTTT | CASSPPGRQNQPQHF
TRBJ2-5 | - | TRBV10-1 | - | TGCGCCAGCAGTGAGTCTCTCGTGGGAGGAAAGACCCAGTACTTC | CASSESLVGGKTQYF
TRBJ2-1 | TRBD2 | TRBV6-1 | few | TGTGCCAGGAAAGCCCCAAGGCCAGCGGGATTCTACAATGAGCAGTTCTTC | CARKAPRPAGFYNEQFF
TRBJ2-7 | TRBD2 | TRBV20-1 | - | TGCAGTGCTAGAGGTAGCGGGAGCCCCTACGAGCAGTACTTC | CSARGSGSPYEQYF
TRBJ2-5 | TRBD2 | TRBV11-2 | - | TGTGCCAGTAGCAACCCCGGGACTAGCGCAGAGACCCAGTACTTC | CASSNPGTSAETQYF
TRBJ2-7 | TRBD2 | TRBV28 | many | TGTGCCAGCAGTTTAATCCTAGCGGGAGCCGAGCAGTACTTC | CASSLILAGAEQYF
TRBJ1-4 | - | TRBV5-6 | - | TGTGCCAGCACCAAGACGGATCCTAATGAAAAACTGTTTTTT | CASTKTDPNEKLFF